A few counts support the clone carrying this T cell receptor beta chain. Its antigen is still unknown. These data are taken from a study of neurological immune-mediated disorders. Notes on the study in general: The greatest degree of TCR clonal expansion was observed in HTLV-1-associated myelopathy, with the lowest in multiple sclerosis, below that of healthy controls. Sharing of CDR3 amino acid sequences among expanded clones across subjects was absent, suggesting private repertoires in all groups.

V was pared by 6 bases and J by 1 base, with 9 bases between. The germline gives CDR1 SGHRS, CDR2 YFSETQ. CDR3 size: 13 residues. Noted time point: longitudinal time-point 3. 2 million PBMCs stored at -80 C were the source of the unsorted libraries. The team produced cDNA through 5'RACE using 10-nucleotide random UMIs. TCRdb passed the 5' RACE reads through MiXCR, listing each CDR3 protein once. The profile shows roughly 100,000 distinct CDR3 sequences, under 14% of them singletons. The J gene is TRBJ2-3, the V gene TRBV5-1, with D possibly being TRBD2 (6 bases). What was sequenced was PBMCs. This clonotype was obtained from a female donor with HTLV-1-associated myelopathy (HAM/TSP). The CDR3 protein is CASTTGGTDTQYF. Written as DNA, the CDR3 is TGCGCCAGCACTACGGGGGGCACAGATACGCAGTATTTT.